Each of the 9 T cell receptor beta chains below was sequenced from the same sample in a study of T cell responses to AZD1222 COVID-19 vaccine. Assay used: immunoSEQ multiplex PCR; TCRdb lists only in-frame clones, some missing. This table holds more than 70,000 clones, around 83% found once. The sequencing used peripheral blood, collected on day 0 of AZD1222 vaccination. All receptors come from an adult in good health.

The chain links TRBV18 to TRBJ1-1, with no clear D. In germline, CDR1 is KGHSH, CDR2 LQKENI. V was clipped by 5 bases and J by 1 base, with 11 bases between them. The CDR3 spans 14 residues. CDR3 in DNA: TGTGCCAGCTCAAAGGAACAGACGAACACTGAAGCTTTCTTT. This sequence encodes CASSKEQTNTEAFF.

This clone was counted only a few times. The V and J genes are TRBV4-2 and TRBJ1-2; D might be TRBD1 (6 bases). Looked up from germline, CDR1 is LGHNA and CDR2 is YNFKEQ. CDR3 size: 16 residues. V lost 0 bases to trimming and J lost 7 bases, with 18 bases between them. CDR3 region: CASSQDITGRLGGYTF. CDR3 DNA: TGTGCCAGCAGCCAAGATATCACAGGGAGGTTAGGTGGCTACACCTTC.

This rearrangement joins TRBV7-8 to TRBJ2-1; no clear D. Germline loops: CDR1 SGHVS, CDR2 FQNEAQ. CDR3 length: 12 residues. V lost 2 bases and J 9 bases, leaving 8 bases between the germline ends. The CDR3 reads CASSLFSSEQFF. CDR3 bases: TGTGCCAGCAGCTTATTTAGTTCTGAGCAGTTCTTC.

This clone is medium-sized (0.01 to 0.1%). The rearrangement joins TRBV5-1 to TRBJ2-1; no clear D gene. Germline V gives CDR1 SGHRS, CDR2 YFSETQ. Trimming pared 4 bases from V and 7 bases from J, leaving 9 bases between. The CDR3 loop spans 12 amino acids. CDR3 sequence reads: CASSQPPNEQFF. CDR3 coding DNA: TGCGCCAGCAGCCAGCCCCCTAATGAGCAGTTCTTC.

This sequence joins TRBV2 and TRBJ2-3; D is tentatively TRBD1 or TRBD2 (5 bases each). Trimming took off 1 base at V and 11 bases at J, with 13 bases between the two ends. There are 13 residues in the CDR3. Germline V gene data show CDR1 as SNHLY and CDR2 as FYNNEI. Written as DNA, the CDR3 is TGTGCCAGCAGTGAAGGGTCTTTGGGGGTGCAGTATTTT. It yields the protein CASSEGSLGVQYF.

The gene calls are TRBV6-1 and TRBJ1-2; no clear D gene. This CDR3 contains 15 residues. Germline V gives CDR1 MNHNS, CDR2 SASEGT. The germline V and J ends were trimmed by 0 bases and 5 bases, with 13 bases remaining between them. In nucleotides, the CDR3 is TGTGCCAGCAGTGAAGCCGCCGGGGTAGGATATGGCTACACCTTC. Translating gives CASSEAAGVGYGYTF.

This clone was detected only a few times. V is TRBV5-1 and J is TRBJ1-1; D may be TRBD1 (5 bases). The germline CDR1 and CDR2 sequences are SGHRS and YFSETQ. The germline V and J ends were trimmed by 0 bases and 1 base, with 10 bases remaining between them. This CDR3 comprises 15 residues. Written as DNA, the CDR3 is TGCGCCAGCAGCTTGGCTCCCGGGGGGAACACTGAAGCTTTCTTT. This sequence encodes CASSLAPGGNTEAFF.

The chain has TRBV12-3 or TRBV12-4 and TRBJ1-1, with 7 bases identical to TRBD1. The CDR3 has 12 amino acids. V was pared by 7 bases and J by 9 bases, with 8 bases of the junction left unmatched. The CDR3 is CASMGGQPKAFF. The CDR3 coding sequence is TGTGCCAGCATGGGGGGACAGCCGAAAGCTTTCTTT.

The chain carries TRBV6-1 and TRBJ1-2; D uncertain. Germline V gene data show CDR1 as MNHNS and CDR2 as SASEGT. The length of the CDR3 is 16 residues. V was pared by 1 base and J by 2 bases, with 14 bases between. In DNA form, the CDR3 reads TGTGCCAGCAGTGAAGGCTCCGCTCTGGCGAACTATGGCTACACCTTC. Amino acids: CASSEGSALANYGYTF.